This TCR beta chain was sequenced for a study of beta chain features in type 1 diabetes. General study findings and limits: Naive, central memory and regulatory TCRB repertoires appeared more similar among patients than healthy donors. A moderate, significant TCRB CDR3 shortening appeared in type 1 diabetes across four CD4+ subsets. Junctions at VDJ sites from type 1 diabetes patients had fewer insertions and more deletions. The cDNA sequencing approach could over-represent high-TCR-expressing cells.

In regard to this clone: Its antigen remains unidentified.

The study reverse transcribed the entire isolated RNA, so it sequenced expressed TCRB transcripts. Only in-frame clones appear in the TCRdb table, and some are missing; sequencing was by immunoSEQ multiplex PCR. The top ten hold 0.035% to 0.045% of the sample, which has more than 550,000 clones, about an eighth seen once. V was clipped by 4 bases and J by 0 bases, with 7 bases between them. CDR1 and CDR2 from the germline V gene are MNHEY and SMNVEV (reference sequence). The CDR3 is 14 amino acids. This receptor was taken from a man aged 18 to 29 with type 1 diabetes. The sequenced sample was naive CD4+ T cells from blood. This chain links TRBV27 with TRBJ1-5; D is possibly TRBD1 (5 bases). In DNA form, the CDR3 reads TGTGCCAGCAGTTCCAGGGTTAGCAATCAGCCCCAGCATTTT. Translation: CASSSRVSNQPQHF.